This T cell receptor (beta chain) was sequenced in a study of blood T cell repertoires in COVID-19. Overall study context: T cells, B-cell-depleted T cells, or PBMCs provided the cDNA or gDNA that served as material.

Resolution of symptoms, clearance, or two negative PCRs was present in recovered Cohort 3 donors. Assay: immunoSEQ multiplex PCR; the TCRdb copy retains only in-frame clones and omits some. Counted here are a few hundred thousand clones, roughly nine tenths occurring once; the ten biggest clones make up roughly a tenth. V trimming: 6 bases; J trimming: 3 bases; junction bases outside the gene matches: 2. CDR3 length: 14 amino acids. In germline, CDR1 is MNHEY, CDR2 SMNVEV (reference sequence). Sequenced sample: PBMCs or T cells enriched from blood (not recorded which). The V call is TRBV27, the J call TRBJ2-7; 13 bases align to TRBD2. This TCR came from a woman aged 25-40 years who had recovered from COVID-19. CDR3 region: CASSGLAGVYEQYF. CDR3 nucleotide sequence: TGTGCCAGCAGCGGACTAGCGGGAGTCTACGAGCAGTACTTC.